This T cell receptor beta chain was recovered during a study of T-cell reconstitution after alpha-beta-depleted transplantation in children. This CDR3 has 18 amino acids. V lost 7 bases, J lost 2 bases, and 15 bases stayed unmatched. Germline CDR1 reads LNHDA; CDR2 reads SQIVND (reference sequence). Preparation of the TCRbeta library involved a method that used unique molecular identifiers. Via MiXCR, TCRdb re-called the PCR reads, giving one row per CDR3 protein. The sample shows about 110,000 distinct CDR3 sequences, roughly 24% of them seen only once. Ten or more counts support this clonotype. The antigen is not known. Study-level results: When one year had passed after transplant, most T-cell counts and diversity came from newly produced T cells.

The sample here was PBMCs, mostly from graft donor cells, taken 180 days after TCRalphabeta/CD19-depleted stem cell transplant. This sequence originates from a male patient aged 2-15 years who had a stem cell transplant for chronic granulomatous disease, so the T cells may come from the graft donor. The chain joins TRBV19 to TRBJ1-1; TRBD1 matches at 11 bases. The CDR3 reads CASNWNRGQGVGNTEAFF. CDR3 bases: TGTGCCAGTAATTGGAACCGGGGACAGGGGGTCGGAAACACTGAAGCTTTCTTT.